This T cell receptor (beta chain) was profiled in a study of blood T cell repertoires in COVID-19. For the study at large: There were acute and convalescent COVID-19 samples, and they came from the United States, Italy and Spain.

Original handling: Counts of nucleated cells, estimated from reference gene primer amplification, were obtained. Method: immunoSEQ multiplex PCR; TCRdb's copy keeps in-frame clones and lacks some. Clone size and V and J calls were adopted from that table, with D and trimming inferred from the DNA. Here the sample spans 50,000 to 60,000 clones, around nine tenths being singletons. This CDR3 region has 15 residues. The V segment lost 3 bases and the J segment 6 bases; nucleotides outside the gene matches: 7. In germline, CDR1 is KGHSH, CDR2 LQKENI. The sequencing input was peripheral blood. This rearrangement joins TRBV18 to TRBJ2-1, with 8 bases fitting TRBD1. The sequence derives from a man in his 60s with active COVID-19. The CDR3 loop reads CASSPLDRGRNEQFF. CDR3 bases: TGTGCCAGCTCACCCTTAGACAGGGGACGCAATGAGCAGTTCTTC.